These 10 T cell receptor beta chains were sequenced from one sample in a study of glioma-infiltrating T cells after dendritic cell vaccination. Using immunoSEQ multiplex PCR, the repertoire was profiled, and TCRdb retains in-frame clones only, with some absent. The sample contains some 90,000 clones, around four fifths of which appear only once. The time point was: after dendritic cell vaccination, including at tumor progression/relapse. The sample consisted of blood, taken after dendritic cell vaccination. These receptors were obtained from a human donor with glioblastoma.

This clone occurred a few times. The CDR3 is CASSDSHGTGNNEQFF. The CDR3 nucleotides read TGTGCCAGCAGTGATTCTCACGGGACAGGGAACAATGAGCAGTTCTTC. The gene calls are TRBV6-4 and TRBJ2-1; 9 bases fit TRBD1. This CDR3 region has 16 residues. Germline CDR1 is MRHNA and CDR2 is SNTAGT. Trimming cost V 3 bases and J 5 bases; bases outside gene matches: 8.

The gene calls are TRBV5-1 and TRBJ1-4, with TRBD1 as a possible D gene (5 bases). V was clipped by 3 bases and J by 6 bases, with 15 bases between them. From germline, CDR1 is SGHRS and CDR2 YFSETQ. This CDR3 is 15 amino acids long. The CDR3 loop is CASSSRGSGDEKLFF. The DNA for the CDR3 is TGCGCCAGCAGCTCAAGAGGATCGGGGGATGAAAAACTGTTTTTT.

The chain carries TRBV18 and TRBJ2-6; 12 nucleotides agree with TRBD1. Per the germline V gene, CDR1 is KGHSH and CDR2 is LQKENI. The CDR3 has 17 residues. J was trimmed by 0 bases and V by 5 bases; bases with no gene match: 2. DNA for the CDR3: TGTGCCAGCTCAGGGACAGGGGGCGGCTCTGGGGCCAACGTCCTGACTTTC. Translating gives CASSGTGGGSGANVLTF.

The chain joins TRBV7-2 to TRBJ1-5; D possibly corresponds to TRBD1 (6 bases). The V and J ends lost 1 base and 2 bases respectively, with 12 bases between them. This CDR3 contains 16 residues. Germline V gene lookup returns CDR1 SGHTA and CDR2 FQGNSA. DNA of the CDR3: TGTGCCAGCAGCTTAGGTGGGGGCAAGGGCAATCAGCCCCAGCATTTT. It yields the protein CASSLGGGKGNQPQHF.

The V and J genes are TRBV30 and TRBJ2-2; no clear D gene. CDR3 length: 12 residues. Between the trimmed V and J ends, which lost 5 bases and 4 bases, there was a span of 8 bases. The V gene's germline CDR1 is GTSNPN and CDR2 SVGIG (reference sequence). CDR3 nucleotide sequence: TGTGCCTGGTACGGTGGCACCGGGGAGCTGTTTTTT. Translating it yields CAWYGGTGELFF.

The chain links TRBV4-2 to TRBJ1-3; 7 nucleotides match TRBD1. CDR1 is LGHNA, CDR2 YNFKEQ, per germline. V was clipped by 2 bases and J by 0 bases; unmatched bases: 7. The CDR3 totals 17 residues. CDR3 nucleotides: TGTGCCAGCAGCCAACAATTCCGGGACAGCTCTGGAAACACCATATATTTT. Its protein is CASSQQFRDSSGNTIYF.

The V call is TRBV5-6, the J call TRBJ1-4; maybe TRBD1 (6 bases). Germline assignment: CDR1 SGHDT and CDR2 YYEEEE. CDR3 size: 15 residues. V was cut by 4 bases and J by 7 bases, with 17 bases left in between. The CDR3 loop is CASSDRDMDFEKLFF. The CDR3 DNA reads TGTGCCAGCAGCGACCGGGACATGGACTTTGAAAAACTGTTTTTT. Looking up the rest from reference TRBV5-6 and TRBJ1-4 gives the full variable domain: DAGVTQSPTHLIKTRGQQVTLRCSPKSGHDTVSWYQQALGQGPQFIFQYYEEEERQRGNFPDRFSGHQFPNYSSELNVNALLLGDSALYLCASSDRDMDFEKLFFGSGTQLSVL.

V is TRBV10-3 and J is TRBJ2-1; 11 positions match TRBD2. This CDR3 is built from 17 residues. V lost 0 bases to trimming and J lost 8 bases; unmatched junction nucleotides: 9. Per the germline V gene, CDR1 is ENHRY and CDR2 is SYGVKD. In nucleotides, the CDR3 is TGTGCCATCAGTGAGTCGAAGGCTAGCGGGAGGACCGATGAGCAGTTCTTC. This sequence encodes CAISESKASGRTDEQFF.

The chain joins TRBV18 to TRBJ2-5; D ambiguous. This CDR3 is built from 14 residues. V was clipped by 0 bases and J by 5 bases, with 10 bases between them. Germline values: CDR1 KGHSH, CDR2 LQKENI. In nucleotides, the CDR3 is TGTGCCAGCTCACCACCTCTTAGCCCGGAGACCCAGTACTTC. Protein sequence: CASSPPLSPETQYF.

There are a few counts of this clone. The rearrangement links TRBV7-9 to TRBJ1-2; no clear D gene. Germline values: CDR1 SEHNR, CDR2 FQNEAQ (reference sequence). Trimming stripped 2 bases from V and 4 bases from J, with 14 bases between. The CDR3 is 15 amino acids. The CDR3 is CASSLTEDRIYGYTF. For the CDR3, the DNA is TGTGCCAGCAGCTTAACAGAAGACCGGATCTATGGCTACACCTTC.